The entry that follows covers one TCR beta chain sequence. Its antigen remains unknown. The data originate from a study of CD8 T cells in ankylosing spondylitis. Findings and limits, study-wide: Past studies reported some motif variants in reactive arthritis synovial fluid and blood. Significant enrichment of disease-linked clones was reportedly seen in matched ankylosing spondylitis synovial fluid. What seemed typical of ankylosing spondylitis blood was a TCR beta motif built from several highly homologous variants.

It was by quantitative 5'-RACE with molecular barcodes that TCR beta libraries were made. TCRdb re-analysed the 5' RACE reads in MiXCR, keeping a single row per CDR3 protein. The sample shows about 110,000 distinct CDR3 sequences, more than 20% of them seen only once. The sequencing sample was made of synovial fluid, either unsorted or a sorted T cell fraction (not recorded which). This clonotype originated in a male donor with ankylosing spondylitis.

This CDR3 reads CASSSPEVAYTDTQYF. CDR3 nucleotide sequence: TGTGCCAGCAGCTCCCCCGAGGTCGCCTACACAGATACGCAGTATTTT. V usage is TRBV7-4 and J usage is TRBJ2-3; D remains unclear. The CDR3 spans 16 residues. Germline loops: CDR1 SGHVT, CDR2 SQSDAQ. Trimming shortened V by 4 bases and J by 2 bases, and 16 bases separated the two germline ends.